This T cell receptor beta chain was sequenced in a study of regulatory T cells in long-lasting Graves disease (dated by TCRdb to the early 2020s). About the full investigation: In the newly diagnosed Graves' disease group, patients had been taking antithyroid drugs for less than 3 months. The study took place in China and was registered as a clinical trial. A total of around 35 samples underwent TCR sequencing: about 13 from persistent and some 20 from newly diagnosed Graves' disease patients. This study used TCR sequencing and RNA sequencing of peripheral blood to compare persistent Graves' disease patients against newly diagnosed Graves' disease patients. Paper-wide results and their limitations: Sequencing and analysis were limited to the TCR beta chain. Lower TCR Shannon entropy and fewer highly expanded clones were observed in persistent Graves' disease patients than in newly diagnosed patients, which suggested clonal expansion. The authors acknowledged the small sample size as a limitation that may reduce accuracy. Persistent disease showed preferential use of TRBV28, TRBJ1-2 and TRBJ2-5, whereas newly diagnosed disease favored TRBV20-1 and TRBJ2-1. Peripheral blood alone was examined, since thyroid tissue, which constituted the primary lesion, could not be accessed. More public clonotypes were shared among persistent patients (under 3,000) than among newly diagnosed patients (966).

This clonotype was recorded at least ten times. The antigen this receptor binds is unknown. There are no base qualities to consult, and no much larger clone falls within one base. Taken with the paper, the label for time point translates to: newly diagnosed GD, antithyroid drugs for less than 3 months. For both TCR sequencing and RNA sequencing, RNA was extracted from PBMCs using TRIzol. Graves' disease was diagnosed according to American Thyroid Association guidelines. Patients were recruited from an endocrinology department in Xi'an, China. Each patient gave 7 to 9.5 milliliters of peripheral blood, collected in an EDTA anticoagulant tube. Ficoll Paque Plus density gradient separation was used to isolate PBMCs, and no additional T cell sorting was done. An Agilent 2100 Bioanalyzer and agarose gel were used to assess RNA quality, and a NanoDrop 2000 was used to measure RNA concentration. Its CDR3 holds 13 amino acids, cysteine through phenylalanine. Only the CDR3 DNA is retained, 39 bases long and in frame from the first base. CDR1 and CDR2 are drawn from the germline V gene: SNHLY, FYNNEI. V is reduced by 8 bases and J by 4 bases, leaving a spacing of 15 bases between them.

Receptor libraries were prepared by multiplex PCR. The sample was run on an Illumina HiSeq 4000. iRepertoire HTBI primers and Arm-PCR amplification of CDR3 regions were used to construct TCR beta libraries. Before sequencing, the PCR products underwent gel purification. In the authors' own workflow: Gene usage analysis of CDR3 amino acid clonotypes relied on the roughly 64 TRBV and 15 or so TRBJ segments identified across samples. COPE and FqMerger were used to merge the filtered high-quality paired reads into contigs. BLAST was used to align contigs to IMGT TRBV, TRBD and TRBJ reference genes, and CDR3 was defined according to IMGT. Highly expanded clones were defined as clonotypes with a frequency above 0.1%. Shannon entropy served as the measure of repertoire diversity, while the Gini coefficient captured V-J evenness. Clonotypes shared by more than one individual were considered public. Using fastp trimming at Q25 and MiXCR clonotype assembly, TCRdb reanalyzed the public sequencing data and kept in-frame beta chains. Every distinct CDR3 protein forms one entry, paired with its most common genes and DNA. These V and J calls originate from TCRdb's pipeline instead of the authors' own analysis. The sample profile shows around 480,000 distinct CDR3 sequences; around 15% of them were found once. More than 9% of the sample lies in the top ten.

A further study also used this sample, focusing on T cells in Graves' hyperthyroidism and ophthalmopathy. Per the second study: Stable Graves' hyperthyroidism was defined as the absence of progression to ophthalmopathy over 18 months of follow-up. Hyperthyroidism patients were newly diagnosed, with disease duration under 2 months, and aged 18 to 65 years. Any patient with an uncontrolled infection, another autoimmune disease, pregnancy or lactation was excluded. Diagnoses were established on the basis of clinical symptoms, serum thyroxine and TRAb, thyroid ultrasound, and orbital computed tomography. The first round of RT-PCR for the TCR CDR3 was performed with the HTBI primer set and the Qiagen OneStep RT-PCR kit. Most expanded thyroid clonotypes (frequency above 0.001) were also detected in blood, suggesting blood repertoires may reflect thyroid immune responses. Ophthalmopathy was separated from stable hyperthyroidism by a 13 V-J signature model, with 85% to 90% sensitivity and 81% to 83% specificity obtained in cross-validation and 80%/75% obtained in testing. In validation, progression to ophthalmopathy was predicted by the model with roughly 71% sensitivity and around 76% specificity, a median of approximately 6.5 months before onset. TCR V-J signatures able to tell the groups apart were searched for in a discovery cohort of approximately 95 patients, of whom around 43 had Graves' ophthalmopathy and roughly 59 had stable Graves' hyperthyroidism. Prospective prediction of ophthalmopathy was tested in an independent validation cohort of some 19 hyperthyroidism patients and 15 to 17 patients who later progressed to ophthalmopathy. The 100 or so discovery patients were randomly split 7:3 into training and test sets. Thyroid tissue and blood T-cell repertoires from several Graves' hyperthyroidism patients were also compared in the study. After sampling, hyperthyroidism patients received methimazole starting at 30 mg daily, and ophthalmopathy patients received high-dose intravenous methylprednisolone. Libraries were constructed in a second round of multiplex PCR, after which size selection and purification were performed. The libraries were sequenced on an Illumina HiSeq2000 using paired-end 100 bp reads. SOAPnuke was used to process the raw data, removing reads that contained adapters or uncalled bases, had a mean Phred below 15, or lacked an exact match to the constant primer or identifier. High-quality paired reads were merged using COPE v1.2.5, and each unique nucleotide sequence was defined as a clonotype. Clonotypes were aligned to IMGT TRBV, TRBD and TRBJ reference segments using MiTCR v1.1. Only V-J combinations with frequency above 0.0001, covering about 99% of repertoires, were analysed. The TCS score was defined as F50 (clonal expansion) divided by E x V (chaos), with BLOSUM62-based TCRdist calculated between CDR3 peptides within each V-J. Welch's t-statistics and random forest reduced fewer than 600 V-J features to around 14, which were used in a naive Bayes classifier (R e1071). Sample size was not statistically predetermined, and investigators were not blinded to group allocation. The paper reports TCR Vbeta CDR3 sequencing of some 140 peripheral blood samples: some 44 ophthalmopathy, roughly 74 hyperthyroidism and some 17 progressor patients.

Here the chain combines TRBV2 and TRBJ2-7; the D gene lacks a confident call. Sequencing was performed on peripheral blood mononuclear cells (PBMCs), taken at new diagnosis, from a patient treated with antithyroid drugs. This clonotype was obtained from a man between 35 and 55 years old with Graves disease. Donor details come from another sample of the same person, matched by shared clones. The nucleotides read TGTGCCAGCGCCGGGCCCTTTATTTACGAGCAGTACTTC. Its protein reads: CASAGPFIYEQYF.